This TCR beta chain is drawn from a study of CD8+ T cells in alopecia areata. General study points: Across lesional scalp, and particularly alopecia totalis/universalis, clonality surpassed that of normal scalp. Among the 100 top clones, expanded CD8+ clones, like scalp clonality, were significantly decreased by tofacitinib.

Isolated RNA was reverse transcribed into cDNA used as the sequencing template. Here immunoSEQ multiplex PCR was the method, and the copy in TCRdb shows in-frame clones only, minus some. The sample lists about 200,000 clones; 35% to 45% were seen once. Comments on this clone: Its target is not known.

Noted treatment: oral pan-JAK inhibitor, 5-10 mg twice daily. Peripheral blood, together with lesional scalp punch biopsies, was collected from alopecia areata patients. Germline V gene lookup returns CDR1 SGHAT and CDR2 FQNNGV. V was shortened by 5 bases and J by 3 bases, with 7 bases between the two germline ends. The CDR3 totals 13 residues. This sequence joins TRBV11-2 and TRBJ2-2; D is uncertain. The sequences come from CD4+ T cells sorted from blood, collected at roughly week 30, from a patient treated with tofacitinib. This clonotype was sampled from a human donor with alopecia areata. DNA for the CDR3: TGTGCCAGCAGCCCACAGTACACCGGGGAGCTGTTTTTT. It yields the protein CASSPQYTGELFF.